The present entry profiles one T cell receptor beta chain with its context. Its antigen is as yet unknown. The germline gives CDR1 MNHEY, CDR2 SVGAGI. The CDR3 contains 16 residues. J gave up 4 bases and V 4 bases, and 6 bases lay outside the gene matches. The record originates from a study of OX40 agonist ivuxolimab in advanced cancers. Overall study context: Intravenous ivuxolimab at 0.01 to 10 mg/kg was given to patients every 2 weeks. Regarding the study as a whole: Expanded clones belonging to CD8+ T cells outnumbered, on average, those of CD4+. The study found among the lowest clonal expansion in partial responders at 0.1-3.0 mg/kg.

Produced via immunoSEQ multiplex PCR; TCRdb's table is partial and in-frame only. The repertoire holds under 65,000 clones, with 75% to 95% as singletons. The chain uses TRBV6-5 and TRBJ1-5, with 11 nucleotides matching TRBD1. Sequenced here: CD4+ or CD8+ T cells sorted from blood, sampled in a trial of the OX40 agonist ivuxolimab. The receptor's source is an adult with an advanced solid tumor such as melanoma, head and neck, liver or kidney cancer. This CDR3 is CASSSWTGGENQPQHF. The CDR3 region has the DNA TGTGCCAGCAGTTCCTGGACAGGGGGCGAGAATCAGCCCCAGCATTTT.